This paragraph covers one T cell receptor beta chain sequence. Other DNA sequences within the sample encode an identical CDR3. This sample was included in a study of blood T cell repertoires in COVID-19. As for the study in general: Whether acute or convalescent, the COVID-19 samples came from the United States, Italy and Spain. PBMCs, B-cell-depleted T cells, or T cells were the source of the cDNA or gDNA that made up the material.

The ends lost 11 bases at V and 2 bases at J; junction bases unmatched: 6. The CDR3 is 13 amino acids. Study processing details: By means of reference gene primer amplification, nucleated cell counts were estimated. Clones were sequenced by immunoSEQ multiplex PCR, and TCRdb holds only the in-frame ones, with some missing. Clonal size and the V and J genes are those of that table, whereas D and trimming came from the DNA. There are more than 100,000 clones in the sample; around 87% occur only once, and 3.5% to 4.5% lies in the top ten. The sequencing sample was made of peripheral blood. The chain links TRBV12-3 or TRBV12-4 to TRBJ1-5, with 7 bases identical to TRBD1. This receptor was obtained from a woman in her fifties or sixties with acute or convalescent COVID-19. The CDR3 is CASRQGGNQPQHF. CDR3 in DNA: TGTGCCTCCCGACAGGGCGGCAATCAGCCCCAGCATTTT.